This is a list of T cell receptor beta chains from one sample in a study of sequential checkpoint blockade in melanoma. Profiled with immunoSEQ multiplex PCR; TCRdb holds only in-frame clones, not every one. The sample contains about 9,100 clones, approximately 77% of which appear only once. Sequences were derived from CD8+ T cells sorted from blood (inferred from file names), sampled from a patient given nivolumab and ipilimumab in sequence. Receptors originate from a human donor with melanoma. The CDR3 runs from the conserved cysteine through the conserved F or W. A D gene is named only where the DNA matches it firmly. Clone size is stated in some rows and not others, as once, few, many or a class when expanded.

TRBJ2-5,TRBV4-1,TRBD1,NA,TGCGCCAGCAGCCCCAATGGACAGGAGGAGACCCAGTACTTC,CASSPNGQEETQYF
TRBJ2-7,TRBV4-3,TRBD2,NA,TGCGCCAGCAGCCAAGGGACTAGCGGCACCTACGAGCAGTACTTC,CASSQGTSGTYEQYF
TRBJ2-7,TRBV5-1,TRBD2,NA,TGCGCCAGCAGCTCTCCCCCGGGACTAGCCGACTCCTACGAGCAGTACTTC,CASSSPPGLADSYEQYF
TRBJ2-7,TRBV10-3,NA,large,TGTGCCATCAGTGAGCGGGGAGACTCCTACGAGCAGTACTTC,CAISERGDSYEQYF
TRBJ1-1,TRBV27,NA,NA,TGTGCCAGCAGTTTTTTCGGACAGAACACTGAAGCTTTCTTT,CASSFFGQNTEAFF
TRBJ2-7,TRBV27,NA,NA,TGTGCCAGCAGTTTATCGGAGTCAGCATCCTACGAGCAGTACTTC,CASSLSESASYEQYF
TRBJ2-7,TRBV29-1,TRBD1,NA,TGCAGCGTTGACCCTGGACAGGGGGACCTTAATGAGCAGTACTTC,CSVDPGQGDLNEQYF
TRBJ2-7,TRBV6-6,TRBD1,NA,TGTGCCAGCAGTTTCGTTACAGGGGGCGAGCAGTACTTC,CASSFVTGGEQYF
TRBJ2-7,TRBV5-1,NA,NA,TGCGCCAGCAGCCCGGGGGTTTCCTACGAGCAGTACTTC,CASSPGVSYEQYF
TRBJ1-5,TRBV9,NA,NA,TGTGCCAGCAGCTCTGGACAGTCGAATCAGCCCCAGCATTTT,CASSSGQSNQPQHF
TRBJ1-2,TRBV6-1,TRBD1,few,TGTGCCAGCAGTGAAGCTAGGGACAGGTCCTATGGCTACACCTTC,CASSEARDRSYGYTF